The rows below give T cell receptor beta chains drawn from one sample of a study of beta chain features in type 1 diabetes. Produced via immunoSEQ multiplex PCR; TCRdb's table is partial and in-frame only. The sample includes fewer than 900,000 clones, 15% to 20% of them seen just once. Sequencing was carried out using naive CD4+ T cells from blood. These receptors came from a woman aged 18-29 years in good health. CDR3s leave out the opening cysteine and the closing phenylalanine or tryptophan. Fields, in order: V gene, J gene, CDR3 protein.

>TRBV18|TRBJ1-5
ASSPPGNQPQH
>TRBV4-3|TRBJ1-4
ASSQRTGGFEKLF
>TRBV5-6|TRBJ1-5
ASSLGAGNQPQH
>TRBV19|TRBJ2-1
ASSIGGANEQF
>TRBV7-2|TRBJ2-1
ASSLVTSGSPLHNEQF
>TRBV14|TRBJ1-1
ASSQGTVEAF
>TRBV18|TRBJ2-5
ASSPSGGETQY
>TRBV7-3|TRBJ2-2
ASSLIPYTGELF
>TRBV7-2|TRBJ2-1
ASSFGVGAGINYNEQF
>TRBV10-3|TRBJ2-7
AISQTPYEQY
>TRBV5-1|TRBJ2-5
ASSLAGETQY
>TRBV5-4|TRBJ2-7
ASSVLTGGYEQY
>TRBV5-4|TRBJ2-7
ASSADSYEQY
>TRBV19|TRBJ2-1
ASSIGTSGSSHNEQF
>TRBV27|TRBJ2-3
ASSVGGGDTQY
>TRBV7-3|TRBJ2-5
ASSLTAGGQETQY
>TRBV7-9|TRBJ2-5
ASSNQEEQY
>TRBV4-3|TRBJ2-7
ASSQGTTYEQY
>TRBV9|TRBJ2-1
ASSSSGSVSEQF
>TRBV7-2|TRBJ2-1
ASSLDFYNEQF
>TRBV4-1|TRBJ2-3
ASSQTGLAGGTDTQY
>TRBV25-1|TRBJ2-5
ASSVGLEFFETQY
>TRBV19|TRBJ2-2
ASSIPLPNTGELF
>TRBV4-2|TRBJ1-2
ASSQDQPNGYT
>TRBV29-1|TRBJ2-1
SVEVSPPPRQF
>TRBV7-2|TRBJ1-5
ASSLTQYQPQH
>TRBV11-2|TRBJ2-1
ASSLSINNEQF
>TRBV11-2|TRBJ1-2
ASSLRQRQHGYT
>TRBV7-9|TRBJ1-5
ATGDSGFQPQH
>TRBV7-8|TRBJ2-7
ASSQGGTFPYEQY
>TRBV28|TRBJ2-3
ASSFRLAESTDTQY
>TRBV10-3|TRBJ2-7
AIRDSGTATYEQY
>TRBV6-5|TRBJ2-1
ASSYSRDSGNEQF
>TRBV5-4|TRBJ2-3
ASSVGLAGEVDTQY
>TRBV7-2|TRBJ2-5
ASSLDRQETQY
>TRBV18|TRBJ1-2
ASSGQGQYGYT
>TRBV2|TRBJ2-2
ASSRGAGELF
>TRBV21-1|TRBJ2-1
ASSTTSFDPGKGHNEQF
>TRBV7-3|TRBJ2-3
ASSLTSASGKRHTDTQY
>TRBV28|TRBJ2-5
ASSLLALAEETQY
>TRBV5-1|TRBJ2-3
ASRLGPIRGTDTQY
>TRBV4-3|TRBJ1-1
ASSRGGGPLNTEAF
>TRBV29-1|TRBJ2-1
STRRGVEQF
>TRBV2|TRBJ1-2
ASSEQNYGYT
>TRBV27|TRBJ2-1
ASSFLDRNNEQF
>TRBV7-2|TRBJ2-5
ASSLDQGTQY
>TRBV18|TRBJ2-7
ASSDGTRYEQY
>TRBV7-9|TRBJ2-5
ASTFFAGETQY
>TRBV7-9|TRBJ2-7
ASSPGTSSYEQY
>TRBV2|TRBJ1-5
ASSAHPQPQH
>TRBV28|TRBJ2-3
ASSSGQGAPTDTQY
>TRBV4-3|TRBJ2-4
ASSQQDRGANIQY
>TRBV28|TRBJ1-5
ASRSPLNLKKDRAGQPQH
>TRBV18|TRBJ2-7
ASSPLGGPYEQY
>TRBV4-3|TRBJ1-4
ASSQEAGTGQEKLF